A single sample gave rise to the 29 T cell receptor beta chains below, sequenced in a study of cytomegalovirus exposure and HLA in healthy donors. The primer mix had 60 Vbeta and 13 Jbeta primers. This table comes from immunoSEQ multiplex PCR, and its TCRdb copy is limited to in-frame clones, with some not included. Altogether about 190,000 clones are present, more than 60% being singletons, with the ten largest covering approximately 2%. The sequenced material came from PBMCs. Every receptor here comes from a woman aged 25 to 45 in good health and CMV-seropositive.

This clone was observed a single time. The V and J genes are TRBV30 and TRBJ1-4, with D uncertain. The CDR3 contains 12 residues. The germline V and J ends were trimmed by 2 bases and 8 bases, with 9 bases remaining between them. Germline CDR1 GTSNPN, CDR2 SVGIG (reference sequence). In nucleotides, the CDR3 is TGTGCCTGGAGTTTCGGAGGGGAAAAACTGTTTTTT. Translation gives CAWSFGGEKLFF.

DNA of the CDR3: TGTGCCAGCAGCCATGCGTCACAGGCGGTCGGTGAAAAACTGTTTTTT. Protein: CASSHASQAVGEKLFF. The rearrangement joins TRBV4-2 to TRBJ1-4, with a tentative D call TRBD1 (5 bases). The CDR3 spans 16 residues. V dropped 3 bases and J dropped 7 bases, with 18 bases sitting between them. The germline gives CDR1 LGHNA, CDR2 YNFKEQ.

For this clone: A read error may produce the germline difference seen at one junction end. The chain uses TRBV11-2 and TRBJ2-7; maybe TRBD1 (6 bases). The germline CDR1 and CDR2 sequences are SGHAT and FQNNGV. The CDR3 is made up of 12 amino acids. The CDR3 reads CASSLEGHLPAF. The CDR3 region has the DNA TGTGCCAGCAGCTTAGAGGGACACCTGCCAGCCTTC.

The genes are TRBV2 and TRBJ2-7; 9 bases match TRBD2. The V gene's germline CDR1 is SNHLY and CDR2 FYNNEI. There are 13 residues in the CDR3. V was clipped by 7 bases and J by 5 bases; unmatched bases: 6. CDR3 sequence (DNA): TGTGCCAGCAAGAGATTAGCGGGAGACGAGCAGTACTTC. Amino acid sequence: CASKRLAGDEQYF.

Written as DNA, the CDR3 is TGCAGCGTTGATGGGACCGGGACAGGGGGCACAGATACGCAGTATTTT. Its translation: CSVDGTGTGGTDTQYF. This rearrangement joins TRBV29-1 to TRBJ2-3; 10 bases agree with TRBD1. The CDR3 loop spans 16 amino acids. The V segment lost 3 bases and the J segment 1 base; nucleotides outside the gene matches: 7. Germline assignment: CDR1 SQVTM and CDR2 ANQGSEA.

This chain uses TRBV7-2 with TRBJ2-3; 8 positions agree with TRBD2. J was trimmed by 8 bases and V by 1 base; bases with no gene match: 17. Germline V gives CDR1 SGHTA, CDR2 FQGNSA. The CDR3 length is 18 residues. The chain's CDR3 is CASSLGQMNGGARGTQYF. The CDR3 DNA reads TGTGCCAGCAGCTTAGGCCAGATGAACGGGGGGGCGAGGGGTACGCAGTATTTT. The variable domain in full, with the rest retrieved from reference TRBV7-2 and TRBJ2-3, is GAGVSQSPSNKVTEKGKDVELRCDPISGHTALYWYRQSLGQGLEFLIYFQGNSAPDKSGLPSDRFSAERTGGSVSTLTIQRTQQEDSAVYLCASSLGQMNGGARGTQYFGPGTRLTVL.

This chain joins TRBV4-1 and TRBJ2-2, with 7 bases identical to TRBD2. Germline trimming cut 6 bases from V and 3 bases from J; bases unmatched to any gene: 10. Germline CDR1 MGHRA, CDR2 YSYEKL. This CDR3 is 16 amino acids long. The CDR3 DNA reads TGCGCCAGCAGACCCCGGGGGGTATTTGACACCGGGGAGCTGTTTTTT. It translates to CASRPRGVFDTGELFF.

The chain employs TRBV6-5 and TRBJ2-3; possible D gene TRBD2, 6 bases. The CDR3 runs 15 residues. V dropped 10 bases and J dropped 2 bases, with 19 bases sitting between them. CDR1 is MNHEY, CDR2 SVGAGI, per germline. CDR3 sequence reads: CATRRDFLFTDTQYF. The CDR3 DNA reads TGTGCCACCCGCCGGGACTTCTTATTCACAGATACGCAGTATTTT.

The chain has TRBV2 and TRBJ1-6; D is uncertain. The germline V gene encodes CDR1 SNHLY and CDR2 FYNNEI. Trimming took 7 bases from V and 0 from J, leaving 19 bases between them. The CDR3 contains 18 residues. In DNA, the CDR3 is TGTGCCAGCACGCAAAGGACTCGGATGAGCTCCTATAATTCACCCCTCCACTTT. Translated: CASTQRTRMSSYNSPLHF. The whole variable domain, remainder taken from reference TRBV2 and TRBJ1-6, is EPEVTQTPSHQVTQMGQEVILRCVPISNHLYFYWYRQILGQKVEFLVSFYNNEISEKSEIFDDQFSVERPDGSNFTLKIRSTKLEDSAMYFCASTQRTRMSSYNSPLHFGNGTRLTVT.

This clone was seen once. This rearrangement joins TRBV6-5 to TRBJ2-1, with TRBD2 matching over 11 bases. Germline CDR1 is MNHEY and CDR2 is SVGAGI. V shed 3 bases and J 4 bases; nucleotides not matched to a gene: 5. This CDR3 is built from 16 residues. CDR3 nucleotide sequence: TGTGCCAGCAGTTATGCCATAGCGGGGGGGTACAATGAGCAGTTCTTC. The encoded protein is CASSYAIAGGYNEQFF.

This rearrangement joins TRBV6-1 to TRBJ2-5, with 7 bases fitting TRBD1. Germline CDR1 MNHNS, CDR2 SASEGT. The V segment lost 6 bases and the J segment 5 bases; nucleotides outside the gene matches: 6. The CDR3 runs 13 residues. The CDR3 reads CASRDTGAETQYF. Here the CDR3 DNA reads TGTGCCAGCAGGGATACAGGGGCTGAGACCCAGTACTTC.

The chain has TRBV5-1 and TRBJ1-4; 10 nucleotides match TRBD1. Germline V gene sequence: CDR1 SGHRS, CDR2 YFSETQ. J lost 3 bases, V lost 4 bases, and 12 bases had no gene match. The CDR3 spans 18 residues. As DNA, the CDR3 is TGCGCCAGCAGCCCTCCCGGGACAGGGGTGGCGGCTAATGAAAAACTGTTTTTT. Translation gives CASSPPGTGVAANEKLFF.

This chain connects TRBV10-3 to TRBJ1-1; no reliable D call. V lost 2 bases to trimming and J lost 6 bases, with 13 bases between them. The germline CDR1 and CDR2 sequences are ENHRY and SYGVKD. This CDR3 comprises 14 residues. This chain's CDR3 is CAISEAGGRAEAFF. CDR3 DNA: TGTGCCATCAGTGAGGCAGGAGGCCGGGCTGAAGCTTTCTTT.

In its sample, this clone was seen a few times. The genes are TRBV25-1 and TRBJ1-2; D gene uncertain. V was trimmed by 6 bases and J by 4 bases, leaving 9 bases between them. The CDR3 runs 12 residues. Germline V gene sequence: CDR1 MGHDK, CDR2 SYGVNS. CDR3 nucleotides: TGTGCCAGCAGGAGGGATTCCTATGGCTACACCTTC. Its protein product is CASRRDSYGYTF.

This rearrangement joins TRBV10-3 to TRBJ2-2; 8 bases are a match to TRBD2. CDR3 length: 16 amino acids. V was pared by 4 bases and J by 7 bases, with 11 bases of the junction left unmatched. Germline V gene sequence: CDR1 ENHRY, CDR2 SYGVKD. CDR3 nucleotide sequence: TGTGCCATCAGTGGGCTTGGCGGGAGGATCGGCGGGGAGCTGTTTTTT. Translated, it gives CAISGLGGRIGGELFF.

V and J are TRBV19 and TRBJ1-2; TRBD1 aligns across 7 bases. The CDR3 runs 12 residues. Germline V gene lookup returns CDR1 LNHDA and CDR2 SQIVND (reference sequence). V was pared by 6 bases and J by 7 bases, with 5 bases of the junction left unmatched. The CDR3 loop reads CASRTGAGGYTF. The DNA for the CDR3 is TGTGCCAGTAGAACAGGGGCTGGTGGCTACACCTTC.

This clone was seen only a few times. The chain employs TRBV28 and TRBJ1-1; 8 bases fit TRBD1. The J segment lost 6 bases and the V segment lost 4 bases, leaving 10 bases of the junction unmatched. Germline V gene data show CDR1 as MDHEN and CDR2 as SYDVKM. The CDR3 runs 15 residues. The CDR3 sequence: CASSSLSQGAPEAFF. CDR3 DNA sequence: TGTGCCAGCAGTTCCCTGTCGCAGGGGGCACCTGAAGCTTTCTTT.

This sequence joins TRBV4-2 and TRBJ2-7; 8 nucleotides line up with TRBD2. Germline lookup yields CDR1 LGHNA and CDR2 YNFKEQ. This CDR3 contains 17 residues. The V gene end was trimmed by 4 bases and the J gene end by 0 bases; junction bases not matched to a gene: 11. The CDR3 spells CASSRQLRAGGSYEQYF. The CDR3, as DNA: TGTGCCAGCAGCCGACAATTGAGGGCGGGGGGCTCCTACGAGCAGTACTTC.

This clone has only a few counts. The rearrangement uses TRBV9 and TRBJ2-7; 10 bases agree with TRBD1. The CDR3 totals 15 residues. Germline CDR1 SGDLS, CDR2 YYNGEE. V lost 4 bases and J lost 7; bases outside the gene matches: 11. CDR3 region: CASSSSGTGVGEQYF. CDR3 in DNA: TGTGCCAGCAGCTCGTCCGGGACAGGGGTCGGGGAGCAGTACTTC.

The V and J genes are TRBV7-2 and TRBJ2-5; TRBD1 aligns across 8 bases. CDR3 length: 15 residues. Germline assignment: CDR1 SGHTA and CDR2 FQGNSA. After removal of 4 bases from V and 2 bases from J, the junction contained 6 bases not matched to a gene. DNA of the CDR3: TGTGCCAGCAGCTGGATGGGACAGGTACAAGAGACCCAGTACTTC. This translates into CASSWMGQVQETQYF. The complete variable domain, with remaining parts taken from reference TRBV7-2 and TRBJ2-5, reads GAGVSQSPSNKVTEKGKDVELRCDPISGHTALYWYRQSLGQGLEFLIYFQGNSAPDKSGLPSDRFSAERTGGSVSTLTIQRTQQEDSAVYLCASSWMGQVQETQYFGPGTRLLVL.

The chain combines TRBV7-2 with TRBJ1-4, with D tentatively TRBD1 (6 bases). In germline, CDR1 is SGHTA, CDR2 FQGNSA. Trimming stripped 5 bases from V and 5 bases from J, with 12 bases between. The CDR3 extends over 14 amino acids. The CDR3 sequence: CASSQGRGNEKLFF. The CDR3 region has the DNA TGTGCCAGCAGCCAGGGGCGTGGGAATGAAAAACTGTTTTTT.

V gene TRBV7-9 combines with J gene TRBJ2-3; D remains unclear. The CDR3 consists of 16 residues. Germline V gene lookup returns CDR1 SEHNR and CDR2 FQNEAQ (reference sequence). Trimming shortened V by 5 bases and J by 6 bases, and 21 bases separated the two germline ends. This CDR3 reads CASSLVGKHPGDTQYF. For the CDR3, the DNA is TGTGCCAGCAGCCTAGTCGGAAAACACCCCGGGGATACGCAGTATTTT.

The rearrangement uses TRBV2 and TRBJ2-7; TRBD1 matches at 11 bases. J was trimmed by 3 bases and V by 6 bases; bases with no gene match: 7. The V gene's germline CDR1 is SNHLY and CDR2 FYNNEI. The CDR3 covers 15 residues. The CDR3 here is CASSAGQGGNYEQYF. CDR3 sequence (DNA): TGTGCCAGCAGCGCGGGACAGGGGGGCAACTACGAGCAGTACTTC. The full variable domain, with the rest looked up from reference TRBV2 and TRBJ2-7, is EPEVTQTPSHQVTQMGQEVILRCVPISNHLYFYWYRQILGQKVEFLVSFYNNEISEKSEIFDDQFSVERPDGSNFTLKIRSTKLEDSAMYFCASSAGQGGNYEQYFGPGTRLTVT.

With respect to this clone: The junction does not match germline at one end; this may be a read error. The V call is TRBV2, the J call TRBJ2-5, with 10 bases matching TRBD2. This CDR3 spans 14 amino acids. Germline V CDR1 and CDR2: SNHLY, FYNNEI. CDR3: CASSDFLSSGGRHF. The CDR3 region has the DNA TGTGCCAGCAGTGATTTTCTGTCTAGCGGGGGTAGGCACTTC.

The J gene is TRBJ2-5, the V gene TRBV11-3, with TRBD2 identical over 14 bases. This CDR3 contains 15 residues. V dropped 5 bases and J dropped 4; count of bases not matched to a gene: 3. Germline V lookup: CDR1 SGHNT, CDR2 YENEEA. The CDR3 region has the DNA TGTGCCAGCAGCACGACTAGCGGGAGGGGAGAGACCCAGTACTTC. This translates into CASSTTSGRGETQYF. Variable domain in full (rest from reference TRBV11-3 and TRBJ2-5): EAGVVQSPRYKIIEKKQPVAFWCNPISGHNTLYWYLQNLGQGPELLIRYENEEAVDDSQLPKDRFSAERLKGVDSTLKIQPAELGDSAVYLCASSTTSGRGETQYFGPGTRLLVL.

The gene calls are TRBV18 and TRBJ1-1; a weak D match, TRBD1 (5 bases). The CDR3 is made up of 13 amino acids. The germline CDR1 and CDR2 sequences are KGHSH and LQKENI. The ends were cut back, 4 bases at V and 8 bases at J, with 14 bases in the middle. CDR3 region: CASSQFFDSEAFF. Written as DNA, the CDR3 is TGTGCCAGCTCACAGTTTTTCGACAGCGAAGCTTTCTTT.

This CDR3 reads CASSFIGLLRSDSGANVLTF. The CDR3 DNA reads as TGTGCCAGCAGTTTTATTGGACTCCTGCGATCGGACTCTGGGGCCAACGTCCTGACTTTC. The rearrangement links TRBV28 to TRBJ2-6, with TRBD2 as a possible D gene (5 bases). Deletions cut 3 bases from V and 0 bases from J, with 21 bases between. The germline V gene encodes CDR1 MDHEN and CDR2 SYDVKM. There are 20 residues in the CDR3.

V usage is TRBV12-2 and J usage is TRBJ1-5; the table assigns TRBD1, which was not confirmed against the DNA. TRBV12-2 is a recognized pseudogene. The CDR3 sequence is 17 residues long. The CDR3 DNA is TGTGCAAGTCGCTTAACGTTGGGGACAAGGTGGGGTCAGCCCCAGCATTTT. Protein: CASRLTLGTRWGQPQHF.

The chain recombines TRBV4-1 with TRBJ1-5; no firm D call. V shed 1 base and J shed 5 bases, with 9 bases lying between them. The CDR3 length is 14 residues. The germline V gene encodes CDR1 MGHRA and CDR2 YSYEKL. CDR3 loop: CASSQVQSDQPQHF. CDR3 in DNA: TGCGCCAGCAGCCAAGTTCAGAGCGATCAGCCCCAGCATTTT.